The 14 T cell receptor beta chains listed next were all sequenced from one sample in a study of OX40 agonist ivuxolimab in advanced cancers. Sequencing used immunoSEQ multiplex PCR; TCRdb keeps in-frame clones, though not all of them. The repertoire holds 90,000 or so clones, with more than 75% as singletons. The source was CD4+ or CD8+ T cells sorted from blood, collected in a trial of the OX40 agonist ivuxolimab. The receptors here all came from an adult with an advanced solid tumor such as melanoma, head and neck, liver or kidney cancer.

As DNA, the CDR3 is TGTGCCAGCAGCTTAGCTTTTAGCGGGAGGTTGGCCTACGAGCAGTACTTC. Translation gives CASSLAFSGRLAYEQYF. The chain employs TRBV13 and TRBJ2-7, with 10 bases fitting TRBD2. Germline V gives CDR1 PRHDT, CDR2 FYEKMQ (reference sequence). V dropped 1 base and J dropped 2; count of bases not matched to a gene: 8. The CDR3 is made up of 17 amino acids.

The rearrangement uses TRBV7-9 and TRBJ2-2; 8 nucleotides align to TRBD1. The CDR3 sequence is 15 residues long. Germline CDR1 reads SEHNR; CDR2 reads FQNEAQ (reference sequence). The ends lost 3 bases at V and 2 bases at J; junction bases unmatched: 2. The CDR3 DNA reads TGTGCCAGCAGCTTGCCAGGGGGCAACACCGGGGAGCTGTTTTTT. Protein product: CASSLPGGNTGELFF.

In this sample, this clone turned up once. The gene calls are TRBV9 and TRBJ1-1; D perhaps matches TRBD1 (6 bases). The CDR3 contains 14 residues. CDR1 is SGDLS and CDR2 is YYNGEE in the germline V gene. The V gene lost 3 bases and the J gene lost 2 bases, with 11 bases spanning the gap. Here the CDR3 DNA reads TGTGCCAGCAGCGCAACCGGGACAAACACTGAAGCTTTCTTT. This translates into CASSATGTNTEAFF. The full variable domain, completed using reference TRBV9 and TRBJ1-1, is DSGVTQTPKHLITATGQRVTLRCSPRSGDLSVYWYQQSLDQGLQFLIQYYNGEERAKGNILERFSAQQFPDLHSELNLSSLELGDSALYFCASSATGTNTEAFFGQGTRLTVV.

J is TRBJ2-7 and V is TRBV7-8; D might be TRBD2 (5 bases). This CDR3 is built from 13 residues. Germline V lookup: CDR1 SGHVS, CDR2 FQNEAQ. V lost 5 bases and J 0 bases, leaving 8 bases between the germline ends. The CDR3 DNA sequence: TGTGCCAGCAGCCTACGGGACTCCTACGAGCAGTACGTC. It specifies CASSLRDSYEQYV.

This clone was seen only once. The rearrangement links TRBV27 to TRBJ2-3, with 10 bases aligning to TRBD2. This CDR3 region has 16 residues. J was trimmed by 3 bases and V by 6 bases; bases with no gene match: 9. Germline CDR1 MNHEY, CDR2 SMNVEV (reference sequence). CDR3 protein: CASSYLAGVRTDTQYF. The DNA for the CDR3 is TGTGCCAGCAGCTACCTAGCGGGAGTTCGTACAGATACGCAGTATTTT.

The genes are TRBV27 and TRBJ2-1; 16 bases match TRBD2. Germline CDR1 and CDR2: MNHEY and SMNVEV (reference sequence). With 0 bases clipped from V and 9 bases from J, the junction kept 8 bases outside the gene matches. The CDR3 runs to 18 residues. The CDR3 DNA sequence: TGTGCCAGCAGTTTATCTCACGGGACTAGCGGGAGGGCCAGTGAGCAGTTCTTC. Its protein product is CASSLSHGTSGRASEQFF.

This clone was seen only a few times. This same CDR3 is encoded by further DNA sequences in the sample. V is TRBV6-1 and J is TRBJ1-4; possible D gene TRBD1, 6 bases. Trimming cost V 3 bases and J 7 bases, with 9 bases left between them. CDR3 length: 13 residues. CDR1 is MNHNS, CDR2 SASEGT, per germline. CDR3: CASSDPGVEKLFF. The CDR3 bases are TGTGCCAGCAGTGACCCAGGGGTTGAAAAACTGTTTTTT.

Concerning this clone: The sample contains more than one DNA sequence encoding this CDR3. The rearrangement links TRBV30 to TRBJ1-3, with TRBD1 matching over 7 bases. Germline V gene lookup returns CDR1 GTSNPN and CDR2 SVGIG (reference sequence). CDR3 length: 14 residues. The V segment lost 2 bases and the J segment 2 bases; nucleotides outside the gene matches: 3. The DNA of the CDR3 is TGTGCCTGGAGTACGGGACAGCCTGGAAACACCATATATTTT. Protein product: CAWSTGQPGNTIYF. Complete variable domain (other parts from reference TRBV30 and TRBJ1-3): SQTIHQWPATLVQPVGSPLSLECTVEGTSNPNLYWYRQAAGRGLQLLFYSVGIGQISSEVPQNLSASRPQDRQFILSSKKLLLSDSGFYLCAWSTGQPGNTIYFGEGSWLTVV.

V gene TRBV5-1 combines with J gene TRBJ2-7; TRBD1 aligns across 12 bases. V trimming: 6 bases; J trimming: 7 bases; junction bases outside the gene matches: 8. The CDR3 contains 14 residues. From germline, CDR1 is SGHRS and CDR2 YFSETQ. CDR3 residues: CASNTGQGAWEQYF. CDR3 nucleotide sequence: TGCGCCAGCAACACGGGACAGGGGGCTTGGGAGCAGTACTTC.

This clone was found once. V and J are TRBV27 and TRBJ2-7; no clear D. Germline V gene sequence: CDR1 MNHEY, CDR2 SMNVEV (reference sequence). This CDR3 region has 13 residues. Trimming cost V 6 bases and J 3 bases, with 12 bases left between them. CDR3 nucleotide sequence: TGTGCCAGCAGCCAGAACCCAGGCTACGAGCAGTACTTC. Protein: CASSQNPGYEQYF.

Notes on this clone: The same CDR3 can be traced to other DNA sequences in this sample. The rearrangement links TRBV6-1 to TRBJ1-5; D is possibly TRBD1 (5 bases). V was cut by 2 bases and J by 2 bases, with 7 bases left in between. The CDR3 has 14 amino acids. Germline V CDR1 and CDR2: MNHNS, SASEGT. CDR3 DNA sequence: TGTGCCAGCAGTGAACAGGGAGGCAATCAGCCCCAGCATTTT. Its protein is CASSEQGGNQPQHF.

This clone was recorded a few times. The chain has TRBV10-1 and TRBJ2-3, with D perhaps assigned TRBD1 or TRBD2 (5 bases each). Germline CDR1 and CDR2: WNHNN and SYGVQD (reference sequence). This CDR3 spans 13 amino acids. Trimming left V 4 bases short and J 6 bases short, with 11 bases between. The CDR3 sequence is CASSGLGRDTQYF. CDR3 bases: TGCGCCAGCAGTGGACTGGGACGGGATACGCAGTATTTT.

The J gene is TRBJ2-5, the V gene TRBV2, with TRBD1 identical over 8 bases. V shed 7 bases, J shed 5 bases, and the junction held 15 bases outside the gene matches. Germline V gives CDR1 SNHLY, CDR2 FYNNEI. The CDR3 runs 16 residues. The CDR3 DNA reads TGTGCCAGCACCCAGGGGGCCAGGGCCAAAGGGGAGACCCAGTACTTC. Translating gives CASTQGARAKGETQYF.

The genes are TRBV28 and TRBJ1-1; no clear D. The V end was cut by 6 bases, the J end by 6 bases, with 14 bases between. Germline lookup yields CDR1 MDHEN and CDR2 SYDVKM. The CDR3 extends over 13 amino acids. CDR3 amino acids: CASSDRGIAEAFF. The DNA of the CDR3 is TGTGCCAGCAGCGACCGAGGGATAGCTGAAGCTTTCTTT.